The 8 T cell receptor beta chains presented below share a single source sample, sequenced in a study of T cells in Graves' hyperthyroidism and ophthalmopathy. TCR beta CDR3 sequences were amplified from RNA transcripts. The primer set for the first-round RT-PCR of the TCR CDR3 was HTBI. Each CDR3 protein is one row after TCRdb ran MiXCR on the multiplex PCR reads. This sample carries approximately 570,000 distinct CDR3 sequences, just under 20% of them seen once, and the ten largest clones take less than 55%. Sequenced: blood. The source of these receptors is a man between 35 and 55 years old with Graves' ophthalmopathy.

This chain connects TRBV27 to TRBJ1-2, with 8 bases matching TRBD1. V shed 5 bases, J shed 8 bases, and the junction held 7 bases outside the gene matches. Germline V gene sequence: CDR1 MNHEY, CDR2 SMNVEV (reference sequence). The CDR3 covers 13 residues. CDR3 sequence reads: CASSTSTGDGYTF. The CDR3 bases are TGTGCCAGCAGTACATCGACAGGGGACGGCTACACCTTC.

A note on this clonotype: This could be a read error, since a much larger clone is one nucleotide away. The final CDR3 position lacks the conserved phenylalanine or tryptophan, pointing to a likely read error. The chain carries TRBV27 and TRBJ1-5, with 9 positions matching TRBD1. Germline lookup yields CDR1 MNHEY and CDR2 SMNVEV (reference sequence). The CDR3 runs to 15 residues. With V trimmed by 3 bases and J by 6 bases, 6 bases remained unmatched. The CDR3 region is CASSLTGGLSQPQHL. The CDR3 nucleotides read TGTGCCAGCAGTTTGACAGGGGGACTCAGTCAGCCCCAGCATCTT.

V gene TRBV20-1 combines with J gene TRBJ2-5, with D perhaps being TRBD1 or TRBD2 (5 bases each). Per the germline V gene, CDR1 is DFQATT and CDR2 is SNEGSKA (reference sequence). V dropped 1 base and J dropped 5 bases, with 17 bases sitting between them. The CDR3 is made up of 15 amino acids. The CDR3 bases are TGCAGTGCTAGAGGCGCCTCCACTGGGACGGAGACCCAGTACTTC. Residues: CSARGASTGTETQYF.

As to this clonotype: It may be a read error: a sequence one base away is much more abundant. The J gene is TRBJ2-5, the V gene TRBV4-1; unclear D gene. The V gene's germline CDR1 is MGHRA and CDR2 YSYEKL. The CDR3 contains 14 residues. CDR3 region: CAGSQSRLGETQYF. The CDR3 DNA sequence: TGCGCCGGCAGCCAGAGTCGTCTCGGAGAGACCCAGTACTTC.

CDR3 nucleotide sequence: TGTGCCACCCTCCAGGGGCTCGATGAGCAGTTCTTC. It is translated as CATLQGLDEQFF. The chain recombines TRBV24-1 with TRBJ2-1; a weak D match, TRBD1 (6 bases). Germline loops: CDR1 KGHDR, CDR2 SFDVKD. The CDR3 runs to 12 residues. Trimming removed 9 bases from V and 8 bases from J, with 13 bases in between.

This clonotype has only a few counts. The gene calls are TRBV30 and TRBJ1-5; D uncertain. This CDR3 contains 13 residues. The V end lost 5 bases, the J end lost 5 bases, and 13 bases lay between the germline ends. The V gene's germline CDR1 is GTSNPN and CDR2 SVGIG (reference sequence). CDR3 protein: CAWASGLDQPQHF. CDR3 DNA sequence: TGTGCCTGGGCGAGTGGCCTTGATCAGCCCCAGCATTTT.

This clonotype was observed at least ten times. The chain links TRBV3-1 to TRBJ2-7, with D perhaps TRBD2 (6 bases). Germline values: CDR1 LGHDT, CDR2 YNNKEL (reference sequence). This CDR3 has 16 residues. Trimming cost V 0 bases and J 3 bases, with 15 bases left between them. CDR3 sequence reads: CASSQDRAGRIYEQYF. The CDR3 DNA is TGTGCCAGCAGCCAAGATAGGGCGGGGCGAATCTACGAGCAGTACTTC.

The chain uses TRBV6-2 or TRBV6-3 and TRBJ1-5; no reliable D call. CDR1 is MNHEY, CDR2 SVGEGT, per germline. The CDR3 has 13 amino acids. Trimming cost V 8 bases and J 2 bases, with 10 bases left between them. The CDR3 region is CASLGRGNQPQHF. DNA of the CDR3: TGTGCCAGCTTAGGGAGGGGCAATCAGCCCCAGCATTTT.